This TCR beta chain was recovered during a study of OX40 agonist ivuxolimab in advanced cancers. This clone was detected a few times. This table comes from immunoSEQ multiplex PCR, and its TCRdb copy is limited to in-frame clones, with some not included. The table includes nearly 110,000 clones, less than 95% detected once. This CDR3 contains 15 residues. In germline, CDR1 is SEHNR, CDR2 FQNEAQ (reference sequence). Trimming at V came to 3 bases and at J to 6 bases, leaving 8 bases not matched to a gene. The J gene is TRBJ2-3, the V gene TRBV7-9, with 8 bases fitting TRBD2. Specimen: CD4+ or CD8+ T cells sorted from blood, collected in a trial of the OX40 agonist ivuxolimab. The TCR originated in an adult with an advanced solid tumor such as melanoma, head and neck, liver or kidney cancer. The CDR3 loop is CASSFEAGGMDTQYF. CDR3 nucleotide sequence: TGTGCCAGCAGCTTTGAGGCGGGAGGTATGGATACGCAGTATTTT.